This TCR beta chain was recovered during a study of T cells expressing NK-cell markers (dated by TCRdb to 2020 to 2021). Notes on the research overall: TCR beta-chain repertoires were profiled in sorted CD3+CD56+NKG2C+, CD3+CD56+NKG2C- and CD3+CD56-NKG2C+ T-cell subsets from about 8 donors. The study sequenced eight donors, all healthy volunteers chosen at random: three men and five women. Illumina HiSeq 2000/2500, MiSeq or NextSeq was used to sequence libraries as 2 x 150 bp reads. Of the eight sequenced donors, seven were found to be HCMV-seropositive and one was found to be HCMV-seronegative.

There are 13 amino acids in the CDR3, from cysteine to phenylalanine inclusive. The record lacks a DNA sequence. CDR1 and CDR2 were assigned from the germline V gene as KGHDR and SFDVKD. These reads were obtained on an Illumina HiSeq 2000. 5'RACE template switching, by which a universal primer site and unique molecular identifiers were added, was used to make TCR beta cDNA libraries. cDNA synthesis was primed from the TCR beta constant segment, followed by two successive PCR amplification steps. In the source study's methods: Reads were demultiplexed and grouped by UMI with MIGEC, and clonotypes were assembled and quantified with MiTCR. To remove erroneous sequences, TCR cDNA sequences were retained only when supported by two or more reads. The tcR package was used for downstream repertoire analysis, and clonotypes were matched across fractions by CDR3 nucleotide sequence plus V segment. VDJmatch was used to annotate antigen specificity against VDJdb, with one amino acid substitution in CDR3 allowed. TCRdb reprocessed the reads and lists each CDR3 protein sequence as a single entry, with no DNA. The V and J calls here are based on TCRdb, not the publication. The table kept for this sample lists 5,000 to 6,500 distinct CDR3 sequences. Clones ranked in the top ten supply 50% to 75% of the sample.

Overall study outcomes, separate from this receptor: It remained unclear whether the expanded NKG2C-expressing T cell clones were specific for HCMV antigens. Those dominant clonotypes were again the most abundant among CD3+CD56-NKG2C+ cells in four donors, at about 28.3-65%. For five or six donors, the dominant CD3+CD56+NKG2C+ clonotypes were among the top 10 CD8+ clonotypes and accounted for roughly 1.0-7.5% of CD8+ T cells.

To determine HCMV serostatus, a commercial ELISA kit was used to detect HCMV-specific IgG in serum. Peripheral blood mononuclear cells were isolated from blood by Ficoll density gradient centrifugation. A word on this clonotype: It has no known antigen specificity.

The clonotype originates from a man between 18 and 29 years old in good health. Donor details come from another sample of the same person, matched by shared clones. The chain uses TRBV24-1 and TRBJ1-5; no DNA is available, so the TRBD1 call from TCRdb remains unchecked. Material: blood T cells: a sorted CD56 or NKG2C T cell subset, CD4+ or CD8+ T cells, or bulk PBMC T cells (not recorded which). The CDR3 protein sequence reads: CATSGGSDQPQHF.